The 19 T cell receptor beta chains given below trace back to one sample, sequenced in a study of blood T cell repertoires in COVID-19. Profiling relied on immunoSEQ multiplex PCR, and the TCRdb table lists in-frame clones only, not all of them. The sample lists around 250,000 clones, 70% to 90% seen once, with around 0.7% in the top ten. The sequenced sample consisted of peripheral blood. These receptors came from a human donor in a cohort sampled during active COVID-19.

V usage is TRBV9 and J usage is TRBJ2-1, with TRBD2 matching 13 bases. The ends lost 4 bases at V and 8 bases at J; junction bases unmatched: 6. The CDR3 runs to 15 residues. Germline V CDR1 and CDR2: SGDLS, YYNGEE. This chain's CDR3 is CASSQLAGGPYEQFF. As DNA, the CDR3 is TGTGCCAGCAGCCAACTAGCGGGGGGGCCCTATGAGCAGTTCTTC.

This clone came up a few times. The rearrangement links TRBV7-3 to TRBJ1-2; the match to TRBD1 covers 7 bases. V lost 5 bases, J lost 0 bases, and 3 bases stayed unmatched. Germline V lookup: CDR1 SGHTA, CDR2 FQGTGA. The CDR3 sequence is 14 residues long. CDR3 nucleotides: TGTGCCAGCAGCCAGGGACAGACTAACTATGGCTACACCTTC. Its translation is CASSQGQTNYGYTF.

The J gene is TRBJ1-1, the V gene TRBV6-2 or TRBV6-3; D gene unclear. This CDR3 spans 16 amino acids. CDR1 is MNHEY, CDR2 SVGEGT, per germline. Trimming removed 5 bases from V and 2 bases from J, with 18 bases in between. The CDR3 nucleotides read TGTGCCAGCAGTCTTACCCTGGGGAGACTTAACACTGAAGCTTTCTTT. The encoded protein is CASSLTLGRLNTEAFF.

Remarks on this clone: The junction departs from germline at one end; a sequencing error may be responsible. This chain joins TRBV7-2 and TRBJ2-7; D perhaps matches TRBD2 (6 bases). This CDR3 has 11 residues. The germline V gene encodes CDR1 SGHTA and CDR2 FQGNSA. The CDR3 reads CASSSYGGMGF. The CDR3 coding sequence is TGTGCCAGCAGCTCCTACGGGGGTATGGGCTTC.

The chain uses TRBV19 and TRBJ2-1; unclear D gene. V dropped 2 bases and J dropped 3 bases, with 11 bases sitting between them. CDR1 is LNHDA, CDR2 SQIVND, per germline (reference sequence). CDR3 length: 15 amino acids. The CDR3 sequence: CASSIMQVSYNEQFF. CDR3 nucleotides: TGTGCCAGTAGTATAATGCAGGTCAGCTACAATGAGCAGTTCTTC.

This clone was detected only a few times. The V gene is TRBV30, the J gene TRBJ2-7; D is perhaps TRBD2 (5 bases). Germline CDR1 GTSNPN, CDR2 SVGIG (reference sequence). The CDR3 extends over 11 amino acids. The V gene lost 4 bases and the J gene lost 6 bases, with 10 bases spanning the gap. The CDR3 sequence: CAWTEGSEQYF. The DNA for the CDR3 is TGTGCCTGGACTGAAGGGAGCGAGCAGTACTTC. Supplemented by reference TRBV30 and TRBJ2-7, the full variable domain reads SQTIHQWPATLVQPVGSPLSLECTVEGTSNPNLYWYRQAAGRGLQLLFYSVGIGQISSEVPQNLSASRPQDRQFILSSKKLLLSDSGFYLCAWTEGSEQYFGPGTRLTVT.

In its sample, this clone was seen once. V and J are TRBV5-5 and TRBJ1-5; 7 bases align to TRBD1. Losses at the gene ends were 3 bases for V and 3 bases for J; bases not matched to a gene: 12. This CDR3 has 17 residues. The germline V gene has CDR1 SGHKS and CDR2 YYEKEE (reference sequence). The CDR3 DNA sequence: TGTGCCAGCAGCTCCAGGGGAAGGACAGGAGTCAATCAGCCCCAGCATTTT. Its protein product is CASSSRGRTGVNQPQHF.

The rearrangement joins TRBV6-2 or TRBV6-3 to TRBJ2-7; 9 positions match TRBD1. Germline CDR1 reads MNHEY; CDR2 reads SVGEGT. V lost 6 bases to trimming and J lost 5 bases; unmatched junction nucleotides: 5. This CDR3 has 13 residues. The CDR3 region has the DNA TGTGCCAGCAGCCGGGGACAGGGCAACGAGCAGTACTTC. This gives the protein CASSRGQGNEQYF.

Comments on this clone: The sample holds other DNA sequences that translate to the same CDR3. CDR3 in DNA: TGTGCCAGCAGCTTAGTCTCTGCGAACACCGGGGAGCTGTTTTTT. Its protein product is CASSLVSANTGELFF. The V and J genes are TRBV7-8 and TRBJ2-2; D is undetermined. The V end lost 1 base, the J end lost 0 bases, and 6 bases lay between the germline ends. CDR3 size: 15 residues. Germline CDR1 reads SGHVS; CDR2 reads FQNEAQ.

This chain uses TRBV6-1 with TRBJ2-7; D perhaps matches TRBD1 (5 bases). The CDR3 extends over 15 amino acids. Trimming removed 0 bases at V and 4 bases at J, with 13 bases between. Germline V gives CDR1 MNHNS, CDR2 SASEGT. Written as DNA, the CDR3 is TGTGCCAGCAGTGAAGCGCCGCAGGGTTGGTACGAGCAGTACTTC. It translates to CASSEAPQGWYEQYF.

The chain carries TRBV14 and TRBJ2-5, with D perhaps TRBD1 (6 bases). The CDR3 loop spans 15 amino acids. The V and J ends lost 6 bases and 4 bases respectively, with 18 bases between them. CDR1 is SGHDN and CDR2 is FVKESK in the germline V gene. In nucleotides, the CDR3 is TGTGCCAGCAGTCGACACACCCAGGGGCGAGAGACCCAGTACTTC. It codes for CASSRHTQGRETQYF.

The chain is built from TRBV3-1 (or the pseudogene TRBV3-2) and TRBJ1-2; 9 nucleotides match TRBD1. The junction had 11 bases not matched to a gene; V was cut back by 0 bases and J by 6 bases. CDR3 size: 17 residues. The V gene's germline CDR1 is LGHDT and CDR2 YNNKEL (reference sequence). CDR3 amino acids: CASSQETTGGWLNGYTF. The CDR3 DNA reads TGTGCCAGCAGCCAAGAAACGACAGGGGGTTGGCTCAATGGCTACACCTTC.

The chain links TRBV7-9 to TRBJ2-7, with TRBD2 matching 8 bases. Germline CDR1 reads SEHNR; CDR2 reads FQNEAQ (reference sequence). The CDR3 sequence is 17 residues long. Unmatched junction bases numbered 12, after V lost 5 bases and J lost 0 bases. CDR3 sequence (DNA): TGTGCCAGCAGCCTCGACGGGATCACTAGCGGCTCCTACGAGCAGTACTTC. Protein: CASSLDGITSGSYEQYF.

The V and J genes are TRBV30 and TRBJ1-6; 9 bases map to TRBD1. V dropped 1 base and J dropped 7; count of bases not matched to a gene: 8. The CDR3 is made up of 16 amino acids. The germline V gene encodes CDR1 GTSNPN and CDR2 SVGIG (reference sequence). CDR3 region: CAWSAPGQGGNSPLHF. CDR3 coding DNA: TGTGCCTGGAGTGCCCCGGGACAGGGAGGAAATTCACCCCTCCACTTT.

V is TRBV19 and J is TRBJ2-3; 8 positions agree with TRBD1. This CDR3 is 16 amino acids long. V lost 9 bases, J lost 0 bases, and 11 bases stayed unmatched. The germline gives CDR1 LNHDA, CDR2 SQIVND (reference sequence). The chain's CDR3 is CARSWDRHLSTDTQYF. CDR3 bases: TGTGCCAGATCCTGGGACAGGCACCTGAGCACAGATACGCAGTATTTT.

The chain recombines TRBV7-2 with TRBJ1-1; possibly TRBD1 for D (6 bases). CDR1 SGHTA and CDR2 FQGNSA come from the germline V gene. Trimming removed 1 base from V and 4 bases from J, with 13 bases in between. This CDR3 has 15 residues. CDR3 in DNA: TGTGCCAGCAGCTTAGACCACAGGGTCGTCACTGAAGCTTTCTTT. Translation: CASSLDHRVVTEAFF.

V gene TRBV7-2 combines with J gene TRBJ1-1; TRBD1 is a possible D gene (6 bases). This CDR3 comprises 14 residues. Trimming took off 1 base at V and 1 base at J, with 7 bases between the two ends. Germline V gene sequence: CDR1 SGHTA, CDR2 FQGNSA. In nucleotides, the CDR3 is TGTGCCAGCAGCTTAGTACAGGGGAACACTGAAGCTTTCTTT. This encodes CASSLVQGNTEAFF.

The V gene is TRBV6-2 or TRBV6-3, the J gene TRBJ1-1, with D possibly matching TRBD1 (5 bases). This CDR3 contains 13 residues. Trimming took off 5 bases at V and 11 bases at J, with 18 bases between the two ends. Germline V gene sequence: CDR1 MNHEY, CDR2 SVGEGT. Here the CDR3 reads CASSPYGALGAFF. CDR3 DNA: TGTGCCAGCAGTCCCTATGGGGCATTGGGGGCTTTCTTT.

The rearrangement links TRBV7-8 to TRBJ2-7, with TRBD2 identical over 8 bases. Unmatched junction bases numbered 4, after V lost 0 bases and J lost 6 bases. CDR1 is SGHVS, CDR2 FQNEAQ, per germline. CDR3 size: 14 residues. The DNA of the CDR3 is TGTGCCAGCAGCTTAGCGGCACTAGCGGCCGAGCAGTACTTC. Its translation: CASSLAALAAEQYF.